The present T cell receptor (beta chain) was sequenced within a study of response to subunit inactivated influenza vaccine (dated by TCRdb to between 2018 and 2020). About the study as a whole: To follow how T cells responded to a trivalent subunit inactivated influenza vaccine, the researchers relied on deep quantitative profiling of the T cell receptor repertoire. Here is what the overall study found, with its caveats: The authors proposed that each seasonal influenza vaccination may bring in only a limited number of new T cells.

As encoded in the germline V gene (reference sequence), CDR1 is GTSNPN while CDR2 is SVGIG. From the cysteine through the phenylalanine, the CDR3 covers 16 amino acids. Solely the CDR3 DNA is kept, with 48 bases framed from the first base. Trimming leaves V shorter by 2 bases and J shorter by 4 bases, with the junction holding 9 bases beyond the gene matches. The time point label corresponds to: around 47 days after influenza vaccine administration. Libraries were constructed by RT-PCR. TCRdb shows the sequencer as Illumina HiSeq 2500. TCRdb applied fastp at Q25 and MiXCR to the public reads, then kept only in-frame beta chains. Entries that share a CDR3 protein sequence are merged under the most common genes and DNA. The sample contains about 160,000 distinct CDR3 sequences, approximately 11% of them found a single time. Around 11% of the sample is taken by the ten largest. A few counts support this clonotype. Its antigen has not been determined. No per-base quality is available; no much larger clone lies one base away.

This TCR derives from a man aged 45-60 years who received an inactivated influenza vaccine. Donor details come from another sample of the same person, matched by shared clones. The chain joins TRBV30 to TRBJ2-3, and TRBD2 matches 10 of the central bases. The input for sequencing was non-naive T cells sorted from PBMCs, taken more than 35 days after vaccination. This sample's cell subset or site label indicates: memory T cell fraction. For the CDR3, the sequence is CAWSIGLAVWADTQYF. The sequence in DNA is TGTGCCTGGAGTATAGGACTAGCGGTTTGGGCAGATACGCAGTATTTT.